This TCR beta chain was sequenced for a study of T cell repertoires in cytomegalovirus infection. Whole-study results and caveats: There were HLA-C-restricted CMV-specific TCR beta clonotypes dominating the ex vivo response.

MiXCR, applied by TCRdb to the reads, yields one record per CDR3 protein. The table shows about 500,000 distinct CDR3 sequences, with about 33% occurring only once. This clonotype occurred a few times. Its antigen is unidentified. This CDR3 spans 21 amino acids. The junction had 25 bases not matched to a gene; V was cut back by 6 bases and J by 6 bases. Per the germline V gene, CDR1 is LGHNA and CDR2 is YSLEER. The TCR comes from a human donor in good health (CMV status not recorded). Some clones in this sample may be carry-over from other donors' samples. Sequences were derived from cultured PBMCs, sampled from culture after CMV antigen stimulation. The chain recombines TRBV4-3 with TRBJ2-2, with 10 bases matching TRBD2. Here the CDR3 DNA reads TGCGCCAGCAGTCCGGGATCTAGCGGGAGTTCTAGGCTGATGGCCCCCGGGGAGCTGTTTTTT. Its translation is CASSPGSSGSSRLMAPGELFF.